This T cell receptor beta chain was captured by sequencing in a study of OX40 agonist ivuxolimab in advanced cancers. Produced via immunoSEQ multiplex PCR; TCRdb's table is partial and in-frame only. The sample records about 36,000 clones, 65% to 80% being singletons. This receptor was identified in an adult with an advanced solid tumor such as melanoma, head and neck, liver or kidney cancer. The sequencing used CD4+ or CD8+ T cells sorted from blood, collected in a trial of the OX40 agonist ivuxolimab.

The CDR3 DNA follows: TGTGCCAGCAGGACAGGGTCAGATACGCAGTATTTT. Its translation is CASRTGSDTQYF. The rearrangement joins TRBV7-9 to TRBJ2-3, with TRBD1 identical over 7 bases. The CDR3 loop spans 12 amino acids. The J segment lost 4 bases and the V segment lost 6 bases, leaving 1 base of the junction unmatched. Germline V CDR1 and CDR2: SEHNR, FQNEAQ (reference sequence).